The entry that follows covers one T cell receptor beta chain sequence. Its matching antigen is unknown. In the PCR, 60 Vbeta and 13 Jbeta primers were used. Per the authors' pipeline: A follow-up analysis tallied around 80 million unique TCR beta chains, about 10 million shared. Sequencing was performed with immunoSEQ multiplex PCR; in TCRdb, only in-frame clones are kept and a portion is missing. That table is the source of V, J and clone size, and D and trimming were worked out from the DNA. The sample contains about 190,000 clones, 75% to 90% of which appear only once. The sample originates from a study of cytomegalovirus exposure and HLA in healthy donors. Germline CDR1 and CDR2: SGHDN and FVKESK. Unmatched junction bases numbered 4, after V lost 6 bases and J lost 2 bases. The CDR3 is made up of 16 amino acids. The study's findings and limits: There were some V segments, including TRBV6-2 and TRBV6-3, excluded as indistinguishable. Across all donors, roughly uniform sequencing depth was an assumption of the presence/absence analyses. Highly shared sequence variants in one cluster were likely a sequencing artifact.

Sequencing was performed on PBMCs. The rearrangement uses TRBV14 and TRBJ2-6; TRBD1 aligns across 10 bases. The source is a middle-aged man in good health and CMV-seropositive. The CDR3 DNA reads as TGTGCCAGCAGGGACAGGGGGGTTGCTGGGGCCAACGTCCTGACTTTC. Translation: CASRDRGVAGANVLTF.